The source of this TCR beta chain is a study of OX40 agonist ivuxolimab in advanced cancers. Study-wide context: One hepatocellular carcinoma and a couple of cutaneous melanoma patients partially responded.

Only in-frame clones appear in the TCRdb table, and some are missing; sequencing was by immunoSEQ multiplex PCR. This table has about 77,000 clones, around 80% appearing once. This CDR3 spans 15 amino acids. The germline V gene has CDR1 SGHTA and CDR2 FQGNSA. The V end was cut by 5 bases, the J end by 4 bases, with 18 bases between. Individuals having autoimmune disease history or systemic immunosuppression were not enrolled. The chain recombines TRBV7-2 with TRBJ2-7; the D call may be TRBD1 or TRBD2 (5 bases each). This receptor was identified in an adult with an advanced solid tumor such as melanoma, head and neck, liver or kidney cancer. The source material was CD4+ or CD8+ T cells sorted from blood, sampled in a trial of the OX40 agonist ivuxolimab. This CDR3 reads CASSPLPGKGYEQYF. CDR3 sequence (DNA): TGTGCCAGCAGCCCGCTTCCGGGGAAGGGGTACGAGCAGTACTTC.